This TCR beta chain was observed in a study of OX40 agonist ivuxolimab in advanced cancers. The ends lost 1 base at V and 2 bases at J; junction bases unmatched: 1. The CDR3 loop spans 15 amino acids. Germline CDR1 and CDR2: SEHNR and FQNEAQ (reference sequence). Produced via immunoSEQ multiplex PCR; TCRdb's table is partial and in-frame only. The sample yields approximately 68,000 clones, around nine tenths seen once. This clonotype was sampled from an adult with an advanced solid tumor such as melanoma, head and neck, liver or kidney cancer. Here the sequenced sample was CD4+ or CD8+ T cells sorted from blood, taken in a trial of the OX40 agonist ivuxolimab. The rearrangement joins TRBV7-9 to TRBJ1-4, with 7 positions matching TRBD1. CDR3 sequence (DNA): TGTGCCAGCAGCTTAGGACAGGGTACTAATGAAAAACTGTTTTTT. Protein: CASSLGQGTNEKLFF.